The 26 T cell receptor beta chains below come from one sample, sequenced in a study of CD8 T cells in ankylosing spondylitis. One entry per CDR3 protein results from TCRdb running MiXCR on the 5' RACE reads. Here the sample spans around 120,000 distinct CDR3 sequences, 7% to 10% being singletons. The sample taken for sequencing was blood, either unsorted or a sorted T cell fraction (not recorded which). All receptors come from a male donor with ankylosing spondylitis or in good health (not recorded which).

This clonotype was observed at least ten times. DNA of the CDR3: TGTGCCAGCAGTTTTACGGCAGGGAATGACATTCAGTACTTC. This translates into CASSFTAGNDIQYF. The rearrangement links TRBV12-3 or TRBV12-4 to TRBJ2-4; TRBD1 might be the D (5 bases). The CDR3 consists of 14 residues. Trimming left V 3 bases short and J 8 bases short, with 14 bases between.

This clonotype was counted ten times or more. The chain uses TRBV3-1 and TRBJ2-5; no firm D call. The V end was cut by 3 bases, the J end by 2 bases, with 16 bases between. This CDR3 comprises 16 residues. Germline values: CDR1 LGHDT, CDR2 YNNKEL (reference sequence). CDR3 nucleotide sequence: TGTGCCAGCAGCCACGCCACTTTACTGGGGCAAGAGACCCAGTACTTC. It encodes CASSHATLLGQETQYF.

This clonotype was counted only a few times. The rearrangement links TRBV12-3 or TRBV12-4 to TRBJ2-1; 9 bases are shared with TRBD1. Losses at the gene ends were 3 bases for V and 8 bases for J; bases not matched to a gene: 20. The CDR3 covers 19 residues. DNA of the CDR3: TGTGCCAGCAGTTTGGGATGGACACAGGGGGCCTTGTGGAGGGATGAGCAGTTCTTC. Its translation is CASSLGWTQGALWRDEQFF.

The sample holds a few counts of this clonotype. The V call is TRBV29-1, the J call TRBJ2-1; possibly TRBD2 for D (6 bases). V lost 3 bases, J lost 5 bases, and 17 bases lay in between. This CDR3 spans 15 amino acids. Looked up from germline, CDR1 is SQVTM and CDR2 is ANQGSEA. This CDR3 reads CSVDRLAETNNEQFF. In DNA form, the CDR3 reads TGCAGCGTTGATCGATTAGCGGAAACAAACAATGAGCAGTTCTTC.

This clonotype was counted ten times or more. J is TRBJ2-5 and V is TRBV5-1; a weak D match, TRBD1 (6 bases). Trimming cost V 2 bases and J 3 bases, with 14 bases left between them. CDR3 size: 15 residues. CDR1 and CDR2 (germline): SGHRS, YFSETQ. This chain's CDR3 is CASSLSSNREETQYF. CDR3 DNA sequence: TGCGCCAGCAGCTTATCGTCTAACAGGGAAGAGACCCAGTACTTC.

Many counts were recorded for this clonotype. The CDR3 DNA follows: TGCAGTGCTAGCCCCTGGAGGGCAGATACGCAGTATTTT. Amino acid sequence: CSASPWRADTQYF. The gene calls are TRBV20-1 and TRBJ2-3; TRBD2 might be the D (6 bases). Germline V gene data show CDR1 as DFQATT and CDR2 as SNEGSKA (reference sequence). The CDR3 has 13 amino acids. Trimming removed 3 bases from V and 4 bases from J, with 11 bases in between.

This clonotype was counted at least ten times. The chain recombines TRBV29-1 with TRBJ2-7; 7 nucleotides align to TRBD1. This CDR3 is built from 13 residues. The V gene end was trimmed by 4 bases and the J gene end by 10 bases; junction bases not matched to a gene: 13. Germline lookup yields CDR1 SQVTM and CDR2 ANQGSEA. CDR3 sequence: CSVATGTDISQYF. CDR3 bases: TGCAGCGTTGCTACCGGGACAGATATTTCCCAGTACTTC.

V usage is TRBV7-2 and J usage is TRBJ2-3; weak D call: TRBD2 (6 bases). This CDR3 region has 16 residues. Germline lookup yields CDR1 SGHTA and CDR2 FQGNSA. Trimming stripped 2 bases from V and 0 bases from J, with 12 bases between. CDR3 region: CASSLSWGTSTDTQYF. As DNA, the CDR3 is TGTGCCAGCAGCTTAAGTTGGGGGACTAGCACAGATACGCAGTATTTT.

The rearrangement links TRBV29-1 to TRBJ2-1; 7 positions agree with TRBD2. The germline CDR1 and CDR2 sequences are SQVTM and ANQGSEA. J gave up 4 bases and V 8 bases, and 11 bases lay outside the gene matches. The CDR3 is 14 residues long. CDR3 residues: CSSVQSGKYNEQFF. CDR3 nucleotide sequence: TGCAGCTCCGTTCAGAGCGGGAAGTACAATGAGCAGTTCTTC.

This clonotype was recorded at least ten times. The chain combines TRBV5-6 with TRBJ2-5, with D perhaps given as TRBD1 or TRBD2 (5 bases each). Between the trimmed V and J ends, which lost 3 bases and 5 bases, there was a span of 5 bases. CDR3 length: 11 residues. The germline V gene has CDR1 SGHDT and CDR2 YYEEEE. CDR3 amino acids: CASSWGETQYF. The CDR3 DNA follows: TGTGCCAGCAGCTGGGGGGAGACCCAGTACTTC.

This clonotype was observed many times. The chain is built from TRBV9 and TRBJ2-7, with D perhaps matching TRBD1 (5 bases). This CDR3 is built from 14 residues. V lost 0 bases to trimming and J lost 6 bases, with 13 bases between them. Germline lookup yields CDR1 SGDLS and CDR2 YYNGEE. CDR3 sequence reads: CASSVAGAIGEQYF. CDR3 DNA: TGTGCCAGCAGCGTAGCTGGGGCTATCGGCGAGCAGTACTTC.

This clonotype was seen repeatedly, ten times or more. This chain links TRBV28 with TRBJ2-1; 9 bases match TRBD2. Germline V CDR1 and CDR2: MDHEN, SYDVKM. CDR3 length equals 18 residues. V lost 4 bases and J lost 1; bases outside the gene matches: 11. CDR3 nucleotide sequence: TGTGCCAGCAGTTATGCCGTCGGCGGGGGGGGTTCCTACAATGAGCAGTTCTTC. It specifies CASSYAVGGGGSYNEQFF.

This clonotype has at least ten counts. This chain links TRBV6-2 or TRBV6-3 with TRBJ1-5; D gene uncertain. This CDR3 is built from 16 residues. V shed 5 bases and J shed 2 bases, with 16 bases lying between them. From germline, CDR1 is MNHEY and CDR2 SVGEGT. The CDR3 nucleotides read TGTGCCAGCAGTGCAAGACCGAGGCTGGGCAATCAGCCCCAGCATTTT. Its translation: CASSARPRLGNQPQHF.

This clonotype has ten or more counts. CDR3 coding DNA: TGCAGCGTTGTTGTAGGACAGGGCGGGAACATTCAGTACTTC. This codes for CSVVVGQGGNIQYF. The V gene is TRBV29-1, the J gene TRBJ2-4, with 8 bases that match TRBD1. The V gene end was trimmed by 4 bases and the J gene end by 7 bases; junction bases not matched to a gene: 9. Looked up from germline, CDR1 is SQVTM and CDR2 is ANQGSEA. The CDR3 spans 14 residues.

This chain links TRBV29-1 with TRBJ2-3; D call uncertain. V was trimmed by 4 bases and J by 2 bases, leaving 10 bases between them. The CDR3 sequence is 13 residues long. Germline V gene lookup returns CDR1 SQVTM and CDR2 ANQGSEA. CDR3 protein: CSVGRGYTDTQYF. The CDR3 DNA is TGCAGCGTTGGTCGTGGATACACAGATACGCAGTATTTT.

This clonotype was found many times. The rearrangement uses TRBV6-2 or TRBV6-3 and TRBJ2-2, with a weak D call TRBD2 (6 bases). Germline V lookup: CDR1 MNHEY, CDR2 SVGEGT. The CDR3 has 16 residues. Trimming stripped 0 bases from V and 8 bases from J, with 16 bases between. The CDR3 DNA reads TGTGCCAGCAGTTACTCGGCGTCGCGGGAACATGGGGAGCTGTTTTTT. It encodes CASSYSASREHGELFF.

About this clonotype: Compared with germline, one end of the junction differs, possibly owing to a read error. The J gene is TRBJ2-6, the V gene TRBV20-1; TRBD1 matches at 8 bases. The CDR3 has 15 amino acids. CDR1 DFQATT and CDR2 SNEGSKA come from the germline V gene (reference sequence). CDR3 sequence (DNA): TGCAGTGCTAGGGGGACAGGTGCTGGGGCCAACATCCTGACTTTC. Translated: CSARGTGAGANILTF.

This clonotype was counted ten times or more. The V and J genes are TRBV7-9 and TRBJ2-2, with D tentatively TRBD2 (6 bases). The CDR3 sequence is 13 residues long. V was pared by 7 bases and J by 4 bases, with 10 bases between. Germline V CDR1 and CDR2: SEHNR, FQNEAQ (reference sequence). Written as DNA, the CDR3 is TGTGCCAGCATTGCGGGGTTCACCGGGGAGCTGTTTTTT. Its translation: CASIAGFTGELFF. Together with reference TRBV7-9 and TRBJ2-2, the CDR3 gives the full variable domain: DTGVSQNPRHKITKRGQNVTFRCDPISEHNRLYWYRQTLGQGPEFLTYFQNEAQLEKSRLLSDRFSAERPKGSFSTLEIQRTEQGDSAMYLCASIAGFTGELFFGEGSRLTVL.

This rearrangement joins TRBV20-1 to TRBJ2-1; TRBD1 aligns across 11 bases. This CDR3 is 15 amino acids long. Losses at the gene ends were 0 bases for V and 10 bases for J; bases not matched to a gene: 8. From germline, CDR1 is DFQATT and CDR2 SNEGSKA (reference sequence). The CDR3 spells CSARDPGQGGREQFF. In DNA, the CDR3 is TGCAGTGCTAGAGATCCGGGACAGGGGGGACGGGAGCAGTTCTTC.

V and J are TRBV7-3 and TRBJ2-1; 9 nucleotides agree with TRBD2. V gave up 5 bases and J gave up 9 bases; unmatched junction bases: 11. From germline, CDR1 is SGHTA and CDR2 FQGTGA. The CDR3 sequence is 15 residues long. The CDR3 loop is CASSPSGTSLSEQFF. The CDR3 DNA reads TGTGCCAGCAGCCCGTCCGGGACTAGCCTCTCTGAGCAGTTCTTC.

In this sample, this clonotype turned up many times. This chain connects TRBV7-2 to TRBJ2-5; D is unclear. The V and J ends lost 2 bases and 0 bases respectively, with 7 bases between them. Per germline, CDR1 SGHTA and CDR2 FQGNSA. The CDR3 covers 14 residues. As DNA, the CDR3 is TGTGCCAGCAGCTTATCTTGGAACCAAGAGACCCAGTACTTC. Its translation is CASSLSWNQETQYF.

Ten or more counts support this clonotype. J is TRBJ1-1 and V is TRBV25-1; D is unclear. Per germline, CDR1 MGHDK and CDR2 SYGVNS. The CDR3 totals 13 residues. V shed 6 bases and J shed 1 base, with 9 bases lying between them. CDR3 nucleotide sequence: TGTGCCAGCAGCTTTAATCGGAACACTGAAGCTTTCTTT. Residues: CASSFNRNTEAFF.

This clonotype was detected many times. The chain uses TRBV28 and TRBJ2-1; TRBD2 aligns across 13 bases. Germline V gene sequence: CDR1 MDHEN, CDR2 SYDVKM. CDR3 length: 15 residues. V was clipped by 10 bases and J by 7 bases; unmatched bases: 10. CDR3 in amino acids: CAIQSGTSGTNEQFF. CDR3 bases: TGTGCCATCCAATCCGGGACTAGCGGGACGAATGAGCAGTTCTTC. Supplemented by reference TRBV28 and TRBJ2-1, the full variable domain reads DVKVTQSSRYLVKRTGEKVFLECVQDMDHENMFWYRQDPGLGLRLIYFSYDVKMKEKGDIPEGYSVSREKKERFSLILESASTNQTSMYLCAIQSGTSGTNEQFFGPGTRLTVL.

This clonotype was detected ten times or more. This rearrangement joins TRBV20-1 to TRBJ2-7; tentative D call: TRBD1 (6 bases). The CDR3 is 13 amino acids. The ends were cut back, 3 bases at V and 9 bases at J, with 18 bases in the middle. The germline V gene has CDR1 DFQATT and CDR2 SNEGSKA (reference sequence). The CDR3, as DNA: TGCAGTGCTAGGACGTCGGGGACAACAGGGCAGTACTTC. Translated, it gives CSARTSGTTGQYF.

The chain has TRBV9 and TRBJ2-5; D call uncertain. Germline assignment: CDR1 SGDLS and CDR2 YYNGEE. This CDR3 is built from 12 residues. The V end was cut by 0 bases, the J end by 1 base, with 1 base between. This chain's CDR3 is CASSVGQETQYF. The CDR3 DNA reads TGTGCCAGCAGCGTAGGCCAAGAGACCCAGTACTTC.

Ten or more counts support this clonotype. The rearrangement uses TRBV29-1 and TRBJ2-1; no definite D call. Germline V gives CDR1 SQVTM, CDR2 ANQGSEA. The CDR3 has 14 residues. The ends were cut back, 2 bases at V and 5 bases at J, with 13 bases in the middle. The CDR3 region has the DNA TGCAGCGTTGAACAGCCCGACCGAAACAATGAGCAGTTCTTC. It specifies CSVEQPDRNNEQFF.